The clone carrying this T cell receptor beta chain was found a few times. Its target is not known. The source of the sample is a study of beta chain features in type 1 diabetes. Study-wide points: Cells that show high TCR expression could be over-represented by cDNA sequencing. Shortening that was moderate but significant affected the TCRB CDR3s of Type 1 diabetes patients in all four CD4+ subsets.

In total, each donor contributed a single heparinised blood draw that averaged about 110 mL. Based on CD45RO/CCR7/CD25/CD127/CD95/CD27, CD4+ regulatory, stem cell-like memory, naive and central memory cells were sorted. Purity above 95% was achieved in all sorted populations. Reverse transcription of all isolated RNA meant that expressed TCRB transcripts were sequenced. TCRdb's table, derived via immunoSEQ multiplex PCR, lists solely in-frame clones and lacks some. This sample carries some 170,000 clones, roughly 63% of them seen once, and the ten largest clones take around 0.08%. Deletions cut 0 bases from V and 8 bases from J, with 12 bases between. The CDR3 has 14 residues. Germline V gives CDR1 LGHNA, CDR2 YSLEER.

The sequence derives from a man aged 30-40 years with type 1 diabetes. Source material: naive CD4+ T cells from blood. The chain uses TRBV4-3 and TRBJ2-3; D might be TRBD2 (5 bases). The CDR3 sequence is CASSQESRGGTQYF. In nucleotides, the CDR3 is TGCGCCAGCAGCCAAGAGAGTAGAGGAGGTACGCAGTATTTT.